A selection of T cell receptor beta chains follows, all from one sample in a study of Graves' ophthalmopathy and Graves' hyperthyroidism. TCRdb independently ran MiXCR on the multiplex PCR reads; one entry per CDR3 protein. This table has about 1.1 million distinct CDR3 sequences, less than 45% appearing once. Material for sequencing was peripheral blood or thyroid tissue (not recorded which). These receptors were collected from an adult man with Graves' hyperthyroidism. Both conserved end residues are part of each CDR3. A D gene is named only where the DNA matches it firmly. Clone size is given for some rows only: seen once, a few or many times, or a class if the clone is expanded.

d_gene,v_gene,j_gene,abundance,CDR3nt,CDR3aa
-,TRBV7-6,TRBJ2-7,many,TGTGCCAGCAGCTTAGCGCTAAACTACGAGCAGTACTTC,CASSLALNYEQYF
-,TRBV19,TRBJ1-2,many,TGTGCCAGTAGTACAGACTACGGGACGGGGACGGACGGTGGCTACACCTTC,CASSTDYGTGTDGGYTF
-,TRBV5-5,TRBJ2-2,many,TGTGCCAGCAGCTTGGCCGTTGGTGCCGGGGAGCTGTTTTTT,CASSLAVGAGELFF
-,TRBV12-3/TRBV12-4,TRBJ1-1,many,TGTGCCAGCAGTTTATGGTCTTCGAACACTGAAGCTTTCTTT,CASSLWSSNTEAFF
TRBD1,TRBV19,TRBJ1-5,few,TGTGCTAGTAGTAGGAGAACCGGGACAGGGTTCGACAATCAGCCCCAGCATTTT,CASSRRTGTGFDNQPQHF
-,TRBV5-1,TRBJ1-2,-,TGCGCCAGCAGCTTGCCCCGGGCCTCGGGCAACTATGGCTACACCTTC,CASSLPRASGNYGYTF
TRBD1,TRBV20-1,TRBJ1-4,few,TGCAGTGCTACCGGAACGGGACAGTCTAATGAAAAACTGTTTTTT,CSATGTGQSNEKLFF
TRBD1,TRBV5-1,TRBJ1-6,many,TGCGCCAGCAGCCCGGACAGGGCGAATAATTCACCCCTCCACTTT,CASSPDRANNSPLHF
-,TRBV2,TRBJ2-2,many,TGTGCCAGCAGTGTTCGGACTAACACCGGGGAGCTGTTTTTT,CASSVRTNTGELFF
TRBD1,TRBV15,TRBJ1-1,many,TGTGCCACCAGCACCAGGGACAGGGGGCCCACTGAAGCTTTCTTT,CATSTRDRGPTEAFF
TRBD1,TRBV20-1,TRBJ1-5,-,TGCAGTGCTAGAGATGTGACAGGGAACCCGTATAGCAATCAGCCCCAGCATTTT,CSARDVTGNPYSNQPQHF
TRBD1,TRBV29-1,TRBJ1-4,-,TGCAGCGTACAACAGGGGAGGACGGATGAAAAACTGTTTTTT,CSVQQGRTDEKLFF
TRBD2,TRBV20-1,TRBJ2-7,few,TGCAGTGCTAGGGTTTGGGTTGCGGGAGGTACGCACGAGCAGTACTTC,CSARVWVAGGTHEQYF
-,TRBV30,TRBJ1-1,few,TGTGCCTGGAGTGTAGGGGGGTGGAACACTGAAGCTTTCTTT,CAWSVGGWNTEAFF
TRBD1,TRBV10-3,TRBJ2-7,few,TGTGCCATCAGTGAGGGACAGGGGATATACGAGCAGTACTTC,CAISEGQGIYEQYF
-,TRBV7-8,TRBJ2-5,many,TGTGCCAGCAGCTTAGCCCTCACTAGGGAAGAGACCCAGTACTTC,CASSLALTREETQYF
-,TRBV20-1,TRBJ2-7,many,TGCAGTGCTAGCCCTCGGACCACCTACGAGCAGTACTTC,CSASPRTTYEQYF
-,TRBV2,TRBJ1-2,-,TGTGCCAGCAGTTCACTACAGGGATCAAGCACCTTC,CASSSLQGSSTF
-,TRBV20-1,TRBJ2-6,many,TGCAGTGCTCTACGGAGCTCTGGGGCCAACGTCCTGACTTTC,CSALRSSGANVLTF
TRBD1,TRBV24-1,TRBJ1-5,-,TGTGCCACCAGTGATGCCTGGGACAGGGAGAGCAATCAGCCCCAGCATTTT,CATSDAWDRESNQPQHF
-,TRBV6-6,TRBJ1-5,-,TGTGCCAGCAGTTTCGGAAGTAATCAGCCCCATCATTTT,CASSFGSNQPHHF
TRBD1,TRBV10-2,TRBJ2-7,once,TGCGCCAGCGCACGGGACAGGGAGGTTCTCTACGAGCAGTACTTC,CASARDREVLYEQYF
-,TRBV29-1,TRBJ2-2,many,TGCAGCGTTGGAGGGGGACACACCGGGGAGCTGTTTTTT,CSVGGGHTGELFF
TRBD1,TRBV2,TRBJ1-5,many,TGTGCCAGTCGAGGACAGGGGGGACAGCCCCAGCATTTT,CASRGQGGQPQHF
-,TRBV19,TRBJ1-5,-,TGTGCCAGTACCCCCGCAGGGGTTGGCAATCAGCCCCAGCATTTT,CASTPAGVGNQPQHF
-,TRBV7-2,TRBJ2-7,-,TGTGCCAGCAGCCCCTGGGAGAGCGGCTACGAGCAGTACTTC,CASSPWESGYEQYF
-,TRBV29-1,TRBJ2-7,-,TGCAGCGTTGTAATAATTGGATTCCGGACGTCTGGCTACGAGCAGTACTTC,CSVVIIGFRTSGYEQYF
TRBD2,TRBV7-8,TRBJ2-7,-,TGTGCCAGCAGCCCGCGCCGGGGCGGGAGGGCCTACGAGCAGTACTTC,CASSPRRGGRAYEQYF
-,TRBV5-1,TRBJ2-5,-,TGCGCCAGCAGCTTGCGGCCAGGGGAATTGGAGACCCAGTACTTC,CASSLRPGELETQYF
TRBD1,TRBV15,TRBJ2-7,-,TGTGCCACCAGCAGGGCAGGGACAGGGGTCTGGGAGCAGTACTTC,CATSRAGTGVWEQYF
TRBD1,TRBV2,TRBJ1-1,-,TGTGCCAGCAGTGCACAGGGGTCGGGAACTGAAGCTTTCTTT,CASSAQGSGTEAFF
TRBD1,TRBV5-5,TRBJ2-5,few,TGTGCCAGCAGCCAAGAGGACAGGGCCCAAGAGACCCAGTACTTC,CASSQEDRAQETQYF
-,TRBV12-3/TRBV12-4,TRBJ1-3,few,TGTGCCAGCAGTTTAGGGCCGGGCATGACTGGAAACACCATATATTTT,CASSLGPGMTGNTIYF
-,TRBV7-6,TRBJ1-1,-,TGTGCCAGCACCCAGGGGTTGGACACTGAAGCTTTCTTT,CASTQGLDTEAFF
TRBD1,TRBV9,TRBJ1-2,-,TGTGCCAGGAGTGTACGGAGAACAGGGGATCTCGGGGGCTACACCTTC,CARSVRRTGDLGGYTF
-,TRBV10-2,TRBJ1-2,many,TGCGCCAGCAGTGAGCCTTCTACAGGAGAGAATGGCTACACCTTC,CASSEPSTGENGYTF
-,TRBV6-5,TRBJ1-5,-,TGTGCCAGCAGTTCGTCTGGGGGCCCGGATCAGCCCCAGCATTTT,CASSSSGGPDQPQHF
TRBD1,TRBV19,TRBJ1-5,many,TGTGCCAGTAGTATCGGACAGGGGTCAAATCAGCCCCAGCATTTT,CASSIGQGSNQPQHF
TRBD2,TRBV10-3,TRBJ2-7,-,TGTGCCAGCAACCCTAGCGGGAGGCACTACGAGCAGTACTTC,CASNPSGRHYEQYF
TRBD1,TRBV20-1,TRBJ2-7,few,TGCAGTGCTCAAGTGACAGGGAATCCCTACGAGCAGTACTTC,CSAQVTGNPYEQYF
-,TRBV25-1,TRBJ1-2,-,TGTGCCAGCAGCGCGGGCGGGGGGCCTGGGTATGGCTACACCTTC,CASSAGGGPGYGYTF
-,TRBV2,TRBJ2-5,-,TGTGCCAGCCAAAACACCGTGGGACGCAATCAAGAGACCCAGTACTTC,CASQNTVGRNQETQYF
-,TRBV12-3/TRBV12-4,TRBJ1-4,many,TGTGCCAGCAGTTTCAAGGCCGCACTTAATGAAAAACTGTTTTTT,CASSFKAALNEKLFF
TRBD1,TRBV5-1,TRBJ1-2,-,TGCGCCAGCAGCACCAACCGGGACAGTAAAACCGGAGGCTACACCTTC,CASSTNRDSKTGGYTF
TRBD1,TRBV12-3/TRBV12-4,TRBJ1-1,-,TGTGCCAGCAGTATGACAGGGGGCGAAGCTTTCTTT,CASSMTGGEAFF
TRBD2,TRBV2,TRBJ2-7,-,TGTGCCAGCAGTGAGGGCGGGGGGACCTACGAGCAGTACTTC,CASSEGGGTYEQYF
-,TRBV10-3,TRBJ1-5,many,TGTGCCATCAGTGAGTCCCCAGATAGCAATCAGCCCCAGCATTTT,CAISESPDSNQPQHF
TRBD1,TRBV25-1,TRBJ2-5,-,TGTGCCAGCAGTTTGAACAGGGGTTTTGAGACCCAGTACTTC,CASSLNRGFETQYF
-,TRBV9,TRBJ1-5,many,TGTGCCAGCAGCCGATCGCAGGGGAGCAATCAGCCCCAGCATTTT,CASSRSQGSNQPQHF
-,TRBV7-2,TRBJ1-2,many,TGTGCCAGCAGCATGCCTGGGGGGTACTATGGCTACACCTTC,CASSMPGGYYGYTF
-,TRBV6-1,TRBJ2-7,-,TGTGCCAGCAGTTACTCTGTCTCCCGGGTTTACTCCTACGAGCAGTACTTC,CASSYSVSRVYSYEQYF
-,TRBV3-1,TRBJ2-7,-,TGTGCCAGCAGCCTCTGGTCGGGTGAGCAGTACTTC,CASSLWSGEQYF
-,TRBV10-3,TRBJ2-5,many,TGTGCCATCGGCTCGCGGGCAGAAGAGACCCAGTACTTC,CAIGSRAEETQYF
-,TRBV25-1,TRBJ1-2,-,TGTGCCAGCCAAGTAGCGGCGGATGGCTACACCTTC,CASQVAADGYTF
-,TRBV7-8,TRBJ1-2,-,TGTGCCAGCAGCTACGGGACACATGACCGCTATGGCTACACCTTC,CASSYGTHDRYGYTF
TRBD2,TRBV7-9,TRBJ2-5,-,TGTGCCACCACCCGGACTAGCGATGAAGAGACCCAGTACTTC,CATTRTSDEETQYF
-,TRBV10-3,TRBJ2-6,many,TGTGCCATCAGTCTAAGGCAGATCTCTGGGGCCAACGTCCTGACTTTC,CAISLRQISGANVLTF
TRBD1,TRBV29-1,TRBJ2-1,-,TGCAGCGTGGGCCAGGGGGCGCTCGATGAGCAGTTCTTC,CSVGQGALDEQFF
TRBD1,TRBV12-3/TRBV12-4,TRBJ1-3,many,TGTGCCAGCAGGCCCTCGACAGGGGAGGGCATATATTTT,CASRPSTGEGIYF
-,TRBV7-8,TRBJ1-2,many,TGTGCCAGCAGCTTACGCAGGGACGATGGCTACACCTTC,CASSLRRDDGYTF